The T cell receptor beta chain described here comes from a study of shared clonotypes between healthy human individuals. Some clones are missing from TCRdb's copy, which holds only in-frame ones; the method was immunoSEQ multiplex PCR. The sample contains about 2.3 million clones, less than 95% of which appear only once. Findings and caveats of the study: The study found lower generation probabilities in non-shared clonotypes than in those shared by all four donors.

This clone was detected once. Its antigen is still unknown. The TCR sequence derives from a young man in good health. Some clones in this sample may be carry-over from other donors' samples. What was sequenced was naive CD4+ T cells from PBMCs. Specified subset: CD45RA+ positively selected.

CDR3 amino acids: CASSLAPGQGIYEQYF. The DNA of the CDR3 is TGCGCCAGCAGCCTCGCTCCGGGACAAGGGATCTACGAGCAGTACTTC. The chain has TRBV5-1 and TRBJ2-7, with TRBD1 as a possible D gene (6 bases). The CDR3 extends over 16 amino acids. Per germline, CDR1 SGHRS and CDR2 YFSETQ. Trimming took off 4 bases at V and 3 bases at J, with 20 bases between the two ends.